A single sample is the source of the 2 T cell receptor beta chains below, sequenced in a study of T-cell memory formation after mild COVID-19. In TCRdb, the 5' RACE reads were re-called with MiXCR into one record per CDR3 protein. The sample has hundreds of thousands of distinct CDR3 sequences, about 23% seen once. Source material: PBMCs or a T cell subset sorted from them (not recorded which). These receptors originate from an adult woman who had mild COVID-19 (a few samples of this study predate the infection). Cell type and time point are not known.

V gene TRBV4-3 combines with J gene TRBJ2-1; possibly TRBD2 for D (5 bases). This CDR3 has 15 residues. The germline V gene encodes CDR1 LGHNA and CDR2 YSLEER. The germline V and J ends were trimmed by 0 bases and 5 bases, with 11 bases remaining between them. For the CDR3, the DNA is TGCGCCAGCAGCCAAGATAAGAGCGGAGACAATGAGCAGTTCTTC. Translating gives CASSQDKSGDNEQFF.

This clonotype was counted only a few times. The rearrangement joins TRBV29-1 to TRBJ2-7; 7 bases match TRBD1. Germline-derived CDR1 and CDR2 are SQVTM and ANQGSEA. CDR3 length: 15 residues. The V and J ends lost 1 base and 3 bases, in that order; junction bases with no gene match: 9. The CDR3 here is CSVEVLGRGLYEQYF. The DNA for the CDR3 is TGCAGCGTTGAAGTTCTAGGTAGGGGGCTCTACGAGCAGTACTTC.